The 31 T cell receptor beta chains below come from one sample, sequenced in a study of T cells in Graves' hyperthyroidism and ophthalmopathy. Amplified TCR beta CDR3 regions came from RNA transcripts. Carried out on the TCR CDR3, a first-round RT-PCR used the HTBI primer set. Via MiXCR, TCRdb re-called the multiplex PCR reads, giving one row per CDR3 protein. This table holds about 200,000 distinct CDR3 sequences, roughly 18% found once. Material for sequencing was blood. The receptors here all came from a man aged 45 to 65 with Graves' hyperthyroidism.

This chain joins TRBV2 and TRBJ2-7; 9 positions match TRBD1. The CDR3 is 13 residues long. Trimming cost V 4 bases and J 6 bases; bases outside gene matches: 4. Germline assignment: CDR1 SNHLY and CDR2 FYNNEI. CDR3 protein: CASSGTGDAEQYF. For the CDR3, the DNA is TGTGCCAGCAGTGGGACAGGGGATGCCGAGCAGTACTTC.

The table lists this clonotype with many counts. The rearrangement links TRBV27 to TRBJ2-7; TRBD1 might be the D (6 bases). Trimming pared 5 bases from V and 2 bases from J, leaving 13 bases between. The germline V gene has CDR1 MNHEY and CDR2 SMNVEV (reference sequence). The CDR3 length is 14 residues. Here the CDR3 reads CASSKQGNPYEQYF. The CDR3 DNA follows: TGTGCCAGCAGTAAACAGGGTAACCCCTACGAGCAGTACTTC.

This clonotype has only a few counts. The rearrangement uses TRBV4-1 and TRBJ2-3, with 7 positions matching TRBD2. Trimming at V came to 1 base and at J to 5 bases, leaving 9 bases not matched to a gene. The germline CDR1 and CDR2 sequences are MGHRA and YSYEKL. The CDR3 has 16 residues. For the CDR3, the DNA is TGCGCCAGCAGCCAAGCGAACGGGAGGAGGGGAGATACGCAGTATTTT. It yields the protein CASSQANGRRGDTQYF.

This clonotype was recorded many times. The chain couples TRBV18 to TRBJ1-2, with D possibly matching TRBD1 (6 bases). This CDR3 contains 15 residues. V lost 0 bases, J lost 4 bases, and 12 bases lay in between. Germline-derived CDR1 and CDR2 are KGHSH and LQKENI. CDR3 nucleotide sequence: TGTGCCAGCTCACCACCATCCGGACAGAGCTATGGCTACACCTTC. Protein product: CASSPPSGQSYGYTF.

This clonotype has a count of ten or more. The V and J genes are TRBV9 and TRBJ2-5; no clear D gene. Germline CDR1 SGDLS, CDR2 YYNGEE. Trimming shortened V by 0 bases and J by 0 bases, and 3 bases separated the two germline ends. The CDR3 has 13 residues. The CDR3 DNA follows: TGTGCCAGCAGCGTAGCCCACCAAGAGACCCAGTACTTC. Protein product: CASSVAHQETQYF.

This clonotype was counted between two and nine times. This sequence joins TRBV6-2 or TRBV6-3 and TRBJ2-7, with a possible D match to TRBD2 (6 bases). The CDR3 has 15 amino acids. Looked up from germline, CDR1 is MNHEY and CDR2 is SVGEGT. The V gene lost 6 bases and the J gene lost 0 bases, with 15 bases spanning the gap. CDR3 sequence reads: CASSRGDWFSYEQYF. As DNA, the CDR3 is TGTGCCAGCAGCCGTGGGGACTGGTTCTCCTACGAGCAGTACTTC.

There are many counts of this clonotype. The rearrangement links TRBV7-2 to TRBJ2-3, with 10 bases matching TRBD2. Germline V CDR1 and CDR2: SGHTA, FQGNSA. CDR3 length equals 16 residues. V gave up 1 base and J gave up 4 bases; unmatched junction bases: 5. CDR3 nucleotides: TGTGCCAGCAGCTTAGGAAGCGGGAGGGTCGCAGATACGCAGTATTTT. Encoded protein: CASSLGSGRVADTQYF.

On this clonotype itself: One end of the junction is discordant with germline, which a read error may explain. V usage is TRBV10-1 and J usage is TRBJ2-3, with TRBD1 matching over 9 bases. CDR1 and CDR2 (germline): WNHNN, SYGVQD (reference sequence). The CDR3 is made up of 16 amino acids. The CDR3 spells CAGSDLAGTGTDTQYF. As DNA, the CDR3 is TGCGCCGGCAGTGACCTCGCCGGGACAGGGACAGATACGCAGTATTTT.

This clonotype was seen at least ten times. The chain couples TRBV20-1 to TRBJ2-7, with TRBD2 matching over 7 bases. The CDR3 length is 12 residues. Trimming at V came to 7 bases and at J to 2 bases, leaving 5 bases not matched to a gene. CDR1 is DFQATT, CDR2 SNEGSKA, per germline (reference sequence). CDR3 DNA: TGCAGTGGGGGGGGGACCACCTACGAGCAGTACTTC. As protein: CSGGGTTYEQYF.

The rearrangement joins TRBV2 to TRBJ2-3, with D tentatively TRBD2 (5 bases). The CDR3 is 15 residues long. The germline V and J ends were trimmed by 0 bases and 1 base, with 8 bases remaining between them. Germline CDR1 reads SNHLY; CDR2 reads FYNNEI. CDR3 region: CASSEAGAGTDTQYF. CDR3 in DNA: TGTGCCAGCAGTGAAGCGGGAGCGGGCACAGATACGCAGTATTTT. Supplemented by reference TRBV2 and TRBJ2-3, the full variable domain reads EPEVTQTPSHQVTQMGQEVILRCVPISNHLYFYWYRQILGQKVEFLVSFYNNEISEKSEIFDDQFSVERPDGSNFTLKIRSTKLEDSAMYFCASSEAGAGTDTQYFGPGTRLTVL.

This clonotype occurred many times. The V call is TRBV7-9, the J call TRBJ2-7; possible D gene TRBD1, 6 bases. With 1 base removed from V and 4 bases from J, the gap between germline ends came to 11 bases. CDR3 length equals 14 residues. CDR1 and CDR2 from the germline V gene are SEHNR and FQNEAQ (reference sequence). CDR3 DNA sequence: TGTGCCAGCAGCTTAGTATCCAGGGGTTACGAGCAGTACTTC. It specifies CASSLVSRGYEQYF. The full variable domain, completed using reference TRBV7-9 and TRBJ2-7, is DTGVSQNPRHKITKRGQNVTFRCDPISEHNRLYWYRQTLGQGPEFLTYFQNEAQLEKSRLLSDRFSAERPKGSFSTLEIQRTEQGDSAMYLCASSLVSRGYEQYFGPGTRLTVT.

The chain couples TRBV5-1 to TRBJ2-3, with unresolved D. Trimming shortened V by 0 bases and J by 6 bases, and 8 bases separated the two germline ends. The CDR3 length is 13 residues. CDR1 and CDR2 from the germline V gene are SGHRS and YFSETQ. CDR3 residues: CASSLELEDTQYF. For the CDR3, the DNA is TGCGCCAGCAGCTTGGAATTGGAGGATACGCAGTATTTT.

Ten or more counts support this clonotype. This chain uses TRBV20-1 with TRBJ2-7; 7 bases map to TRBD1. This CDR3 is 14 amino acids long. Germline-derived CDR1 and CDR2 are DFQATT and SNEGSKA (reference sequence). Trimming removed 0 bases from V and 4 bases from J; junction bases left unmatched: 6. DNA of the CDR3: TGCAGTGCTAGAGATAAACAGGGGTGGTACGAGCAGTACTTC. This codes for CSARDKQGWYEQYF.

This clonotype was detected many times. CDR3 bases: TGCAGTGCTAGAGACGGGCGGGAGGGCCCCGAGACCCAGTACTTC. Its translation is CSARDGREGPETQYF. V is TRBV20-1 and J is TRBJ2-5; 9 nucleotides line up with TRBD2. V lost 0 bases to trimming and J lost 5 bases; unmatched junction nucleotides: 7. The CDR3 extends over 15 amino acids. In germline, CDR1 is DFQATT, CDR2 SNEGSKA (reference sequence).

This clonotype was seen only a few times. The genes are TRBV20-1 and TRBJ1-2; TRBD1 aligns across 7 bases. Germline V gene data show CDR1 as DFQATT and CDR2 as SNEGSKA (reference sequence). This CDR3 has 14 residues. The CDR3 region is CSARSTGTNYGYTF. For the CDR3, the DNA is TGCAGCGCACGCTCGACAGGGACTAACTATGGCTACACCTTC.

There are a few counts of this clonotype. The chain uses TRBV3-1 and TRBJ2-1, with 7 bases that match TRBD1. The CDR3 extends over 13 amino acids. With 11 bases clipped from V and 0 bases from J, the junction kept 4 bases outside the gene matches. Germline V gene data show CDR1 as LGHDT and CDR2 as YNNKEL (reference sequence). CDR3 sequence reads: CAGTVNSYNEQFF. Here the CDR3 DNA reads TGTGCCGGGACAGTTAACTCCTACAATGAGCAGTTCTTC.

This chain joins TRBV15 and TRBJ1-5; TRBD1 matches at 8 bases. The CDR3 loop spans 17 amino acids. Trimming removed 5 bases from V and 0 bases from J; junction bases left unmatched: 9. In germline, CDR1 is LNHNV, CDR2 YYDKDF (reference sequence). CDR3 coding DNA: TGTGCCACCAGCCTGGGCAGGGGGCCTTATAGCAATCAGCCCCAGCATTTT. It yields the protein CATSLGRGPYSNQPQHF. Based on the CDR3 plus reference TRBV15 and TRBJ1-5, the full variable domain is DAMVIQNPRYQVTQFGKPVTLSCSQTLNHNVMYWYQQKSSQAPKLLFHYYDKDFNNEADTPDNFQSRRPNTSFCFLDIRSPGLGDTAMYLCATSLGRGPYSNQPQHFGDGTRLSIL.

With respect to this clonotype: This clone may be a read error of a much larger clone one base away. J is TRBJ2-5 and V is TRBV29-1, with 7 bases fitting TRBD2. CDR1 is SQVTM, CDR2 ANQGSEA, per germline. The CDR3 spans 13 residues. Trimming cost V 7 bases and J 4 bases; bases outside gene matches: 9. This CDR3 reads CSGGRGVGETQYF. The CDR3 bases are TGCAGCGGGGGACGGGGGGTTGGAGAGACCCAGTACTTC.

This clonotype has at least ten counts. This chain connects TRBV11-2 to TRBJ1-6; D remains ambiguous. The germline V gene encodes CDR1 SGHAT and CDR2 FQNNGV. This CDR3 spans 13 amino acids. V was pared by 2 bases and J by 10 bases, with 9 bases between. CDR3 residues: CASSLTGVSPLHF. In nucleotides, the CDR3 is TGTGCCAGCAGCTTAACCGGGGTCTCACCCCTCCACTTT.

The CDR3 sequence is CASSYIAWNTGELFF. In nucleotides, the CDR3 is TGTGCCAGCAGTTACATAGCGTGGAACACCGGGGAGCTGTTTTTT. The rearrangement joins TRBV6-5 to TRBJ2-2; D perhaps matches TRBD2 (5 bases). Per germline, CDR1 MNHEY and CDR2 SVGAGI. There are 15 residues in the CDR3. The V end lost 2 bases, the J end lost 1 base, and 8 bases lay between the germline ends.

This clonotype was recorded at least ten times. This sequence joins TRBV5-1 and TRBJ2-1; 12 nucleotides align to TRBD2. Losses at the gene ends were 0 bases for V and 6 bases for J; bases not matched to a gene: 7. Germline values: CDR1 SGHRS, CDR2 YFSETQ. The CDR3 consists of 17 residues. CDR3 sequence reads: CASSLEVWGLAGNEQFF. CDR3 coding DNA: TGCGCCAGCAGCTTGGAGGTTTGGGGACTAGCGGGCAATGAGCAGTTCTTC.

The chain joins TRBV20-1 to TRBJ2-2, with D possibly being TRBD1 (6 bases). Trimming stripped 6 bases from V and 6 bases from J, with 17 bases between. CDR1 DFQATT and CDR2 SNEGSKA come from the germline V gene (reference sequence). The CDR3 spans 14 residues. In nucleotides, the CDR3 is TGCAGTGCCGGGCGCTCCCAGGGGTCCGGGGAGCTGTTTTTT. Its translation: CSAGRSQGSGELFF.

Points on this clonotype: A single base separates this from a much larger clone, so it may be a read error. The chain is built from TRBV28 and TRBJ1-1; 8 nucleotides line up with TRBD1. V gave up 6 bases and J gave up 1 base; unmatched junction bases: 4. This CDR3 is 14 amino acids long. Germline V gene sequence: CDR1 MDHEN, CDR2 SYDVKM. The DNA for the CDR3 is TGTGCCAGCAGGACCGACAGGGGGAACACTGAAGCTTTCTTT. This encodes CASRTDRGNTEAFF.

The rearrangement joins TRBV20-1 to TRBJ2-3; TRBD2 aligns across 7 bases. Germline lookup yields CDR1 DFQATT and CDR2 SNEGSKA (reference sequence). V gave up 8 bases and J gave up 0 bases; unmatched junction bases: 5. The CDR3 runs to 13 residues. In nucleotides, the CDR3 is TGCAGTCCCAGCGGGGCTAGCACAGATACGCAGTATTTT. Translated, it gives CSPSGASTDTQYF.

The table lists this clonotype with a few counts. Possible read error: a much larger clone is one base away. This chain uses TRBV5-1 with TRBJ2-1; tentative D call: TRBD2 (5 bases). Germline V gives CDR1 SGHRS, CDR2 YFSETQ. V lost 4 bases and J 10 bases, leaving 21 bases between the germline ends. The CDR3 runs 15 residues. This CDR3 reads CASSNPEAGGIEQFF. The CDR3 DNA is TGCGCCAGCAGCAACCCCGAAGCAGGAGGTATAGAGCAGTTCTTC.

The table lists this clonotype with many counts. This chain connects TRBV7-2 to TRBJ2-3; 10 positions match TRBD2. Germline CDR1 is SGHTA and CDR2 is FQGNSA. CDR3 length: 14 amino acids. J lost 5 bases, V lost 5 bases, and 4 bases had no gene match. CDR3 nucleotides: TGTGCCAGCAGCCCCCGACTAGCGGGAGATACGCAGTATTTT. Amino acid sequence: CASSPRLAGDTQYF.

This clonotype was seen a few times. This chain connects TRBV5-1 to TRBJ1-1; TRBD1 might be the D (5 bases). Between the trimmed V and J ends, which lost 4 bases and 1 base, there was a span of 11 bases. The germline gives CDR1 SGHRS, CDR2 YFSETQ. CDR3 length equals 14 residues. The CDR3 DNA is TGCGCCAGCAGCATCGGGACTACGAACACTGAAGCTTTCTTT. This translates into CASSIGTTNTEAFF.

This sequence joins TRBV15 and TRBJ1-6; TRBD1 matches at 9 bases. The length of the CDR3 is 15 residues. Losses at the gene ends were 0 bases for V and 7 bases for J; bases not matched to a gene: 1. The germline V gene encodes CDR1 LNHNV and CDR2 YYDKDF (reference sequence). CDR3 in DNA: TGTGCCACCAGCAGAGAGGGACAGGGAAATTCACCCCTCCACTTT. Amino acids: CATSREGQGNSPLHF.

This clonotype occurred many times. The CDR3 is CASSFGDGYGYTF. CDR3 DNA: TGTGCCAGCAGTTTCGGGGACGGCTATGGCTACACCTTC. The chain uses TRBV27 and TRBJ1-2, with D maybe TRBD1 (5 bases). CDR3 length: 13 amino acids. V was shortened by 3 bases and J by 4 bases, with 9 bases between the two germline ends. In germline, CDR1 is MNHEY, CDR2 SMNVEV (reference sequence).

The CDR3 DNA sequence: TGTGCCAGCAGCACCGGACTAGCGGGAGTCTCCTACAATGAGCAGTTCTTC. Translated, it gives CASSTGLAGVSYNEQFF. This chain links TRBV5-4 with TRBJ2-1, with 13 positions matching TRBD2. V dropped 4 bases and J dropped 0; count of bases not matched to a gene: 4. The CDR3 has 17 amino acids. Germline values: CDR1 SGHNT, CDR2 YYREEE (reference sequence).

The table lists this clonotype with many counts. V usage is TRBV11-3 and J usage is TRBJ2-1; D call uncertain. This CDR3 is 13 amino acids long. Germline CDR1 and CDR2: SGHNT and YENEEA. Deletions cut 0 bases from V and 7 bases from J, with 7 bases between. This CDR3 is CASSLETRNEQFF. DNA for the CDR3: TGTGCCAGCAGCTTAGAAACCCGGAATGAGCAGTTCTTC.